This entry lists 28 T cell receptor beta chains sequenced from one sample in a study of response to subunit inactivated influenza vaccine. MiXCR, run by TCRdb on the RT-PCR reads, gives a single entry per CDR3 protein. The sample shows 700,000 to 900,000 distinct CDR3 sequences, 21% of them seen only once. The sequencing here drew on PBMCs from blood, taken more than 4 days after vaccination. Receptor source: a man aged 50-59 years who received an inactivated influenza vaccine.

This chain connects TRBV11-2 to TRBJ2-3; a possible D gene is TRBD2 (5 bases). The V gene lost 3 bases and the J gene lost 3 bases, with 13 bases spanning the gap. The germline gives CDR1 SGHAT, CDR2 FQNNGV. The CDR3 is 15 amino acids. Here the CDR3 DNA reads TGTGCCAGCAGCTTGGCGGCCCGGGGAACAGATACGCAGTATTTT. Translation gives CASSLAARGTDTQYF.

A few counts support this clonotype. The chain is built from TRBV6-2 or TRBV6-3 and TRBJ2-7, with TRBD2 as a possible D gene (6 bases). This CDR3 is built from 16 residues. Deletions cut 5 bases from V and 7 bases from J, with 24 bases between. CDR1 MNHEY and CDR2 SVGEGT come from the germline V gene. This CDR3 reads CASSRLGLRDRPEQYF. CDR3 bases: TGTGCCAGCAGTCGTTTGGGACTTAGGGACCGGCCAGAGCAGTACTTC.

This clonotype was recorded many times. V gene TRBV7-2 combines with J gene TRBJ1-6; tentative D call: TRBD1 (5 bases). This CDR3 has 16 amino acids. Germline V gene sequence: CDR1 SGHTA, CDR2 FQGNSA. V shed 1 base and J shed 5 bases, with 12 bases lying between them. CDR3 DNA sequence: TGTGCCAGCAGCTTAGGTCCGGGACGGAATAATTCACCCCTCCACTTT. It codes for CASSLGPGRNNSPLHF.

This clonotype occurred a few times. The V call is TRBV6-2 or TRBV6-3, the J call TRBJ2-3, with D unresolved. This CDR3 has 12 residues. V lost 1 base and J lost 4, with 3 bases in between. The germline CDR1 and CDR2 sequences are MNHEY and SVGEGT. CDR3 coding DNA: TGTGCCAGCAGTTACTACCCAGATACGCAGTATTTT. Protein product: CASSYYPDTQYF.

This clonotype came up a few times. V is TRBV12-3 or TRBV12-4 and J is TRBJ1-5, with a weak D call TRBD1 (5 bases). The CDR3 has 15 amino acids. The V end was cut by 6 bases, the J end by 5 bases, with 17 bases between. CDR3 residues: CASSFGGVVHQPQHF. Written as DNA, the CDR3 is TGTGCCAGCAGCTTCGGGGGGGTGGTTCATCAGCCCCAGCATTTT.

The chain carries TRBV10-3 and TRBJ2-1, with 8 positions matching TRBD2. From germline, CDR1 is ENHRY and CDR2 SYGVKD. This CDR3 has 13 amino acids. Losses at the gene ends were 7 bases for V and 8 bases for J; bases not matched to a gene: 7. CDR3 sequence reads: CAITRGGPDEQFF. The DNA for the CDR3 is TGTGCCATCACCCGGGGGGGCCCGGATGAGCAGTTCTTC.

This clonotype was counted at least ten times. V gene TRBV29-1 combines with J gene TRBJ2-1, with D possibly being TRBD1 or TRBD2 (6 bases each). The germline V gene has CDR1 SQVTM and CDR2 ANQGSEA. The CDR3 has 11 amino acids. V was clipped by 7 bases and J by 7 bases, with 11 bases between them. The DNA of the CDR3 is TGCAGCGCCGGAGGGGGGAATGAGCAGTTCTTC. This translates into CSAGGGNEQFF.

CDR3 amino acids: CATSDRSGLGRRSTDTQYF. DNA of the CDR3: TGTGCCACCAGCGACCGATCGGGACTAGGGCGGCGTAGCACAGATACGCAGTATTTT. V is TRBV15 and J is TRBJ2-3; TRBD2 matches at 8 bases. Germline V lookup: CDR1 LNHNV, CDR2 YYDKDF (reference sequence). The CDR3 consists of 19 residues. V lost 5 bases and J lost 0; bases outside the gene matches: 16.

The chain joins TRBV20-1 to TRBJ1-5; D perhaps matches TRBD1 (6 bases). V was shortened by 2 bases and J by 1 base, with 12 bases between the two germline ends. The CDR3 loop spans 15 amino acids. Germline assignment: CDR1 DFQATT and CDR2 SNEGSKA (reference sequence). The CDR3 nucleotides are TGCAGTGCTAGAAAGACAGGTCACAGCAATCAGCCCCAGCATTTT. Protein sequence: CSARKTGHSNQPQHF.

The chain carries TRBV11-2 and TRBJ1-1; D gene uncertain. V was shortened by 2 bases and J by 6 bases, with 10 bases between the two germline ends. Germline CDR1 reads SGHAT; CDR2 reads FQNNGV. CDR3 length: 13 amino acids. The CDR3 sequence is CASSLKVEAEAFF. CDR3 coding DNA: TGTGCCAGCAGCTTAAAGGTGGAAGCTGAAGCTTTCTTT.

This clonotype has just a few counts. The V gene is TRBV10-3, the J gene TRBJ2-7; D uncertain. The CDR3 is 11 amino acids. Deletions cut 4 bases from V and 6 bases from J, with 7 bases between. The germline V gene has CDR1 ENHRY and CDR2 SYGVKD. In DNA form, the CDR3 reads TGTGCCATCAGTGTGGGTGGCGAGCAGTACTTC. Its protein product is CAISVGGEQYF.

The chain combines TRBV12-3 or TRBV12-4 with TRBJ2-3; 9 positions agree with TRBD2. The CDR3 consists of 15 residues. After removal of 6 bases from V and 0 bases from J, the junction contained 4 bases not matched to a gene. CDR3 sequence (DNA): TGTGCCAGCAGCGGGACTAGCCAAAGCACAGATACGCAGTATTTT. Amino acids: CASSGTSQSTDTQYF.

The chain recombines TRBV7-6 with TRBJ2-7; D ambiguous. V was shortened by 5 bases and J by 5 bases, with 16 bases between the two germline ends. This CDR3 has 14 amino acids. CDR1 SGHVS and CDR2 FNYEAQ come from the germline V gene. The DNA for the CDR3 is TGTGCCAGCAGCCCGTTCAATCGGGCCCACGAGCAGTACTTC. This encodes CASSPFNRAHEQYF.

This clonotype was seen only once. The chain recombines TRBV19 with TRBJ2-2, with D hard to call. Germline lookup yields CDR1 LNHDA and CDR2 SQIVND (reference sequence). The length of the CDR3 is 15 residues. V lost 4 bases, J lost 2 bases, and 11 bases lay in between. The DNA for the CDR3 is TGTGCCAGTAGTAAGATCGAGCTAAACACCGGGGAGCTGTTTTTT. It is translated as CASSKIELNTGELFF. The variable domain in full, with the rest retrieved from reference TRBV19 and TRBJ2-2, is DGGITQSPKYLFRKEGQNVTLSCEQNLNHDAMYWYRQDPGQGLRLIYYSQIVNDFQKGDIAEGYSVSREKKESFPLTVTSAQKNPTAFYLCASSKIELNTGELFFGEGSRLTVL.

The J gene is TRBJ2-4, the V gene TRBV6-5; weak D call: TRBD1 (6 bases). CDR1 and CDR2 (germline): MNHEY, SVGAGI. The ends were cut back, 9 bases at V and 8 bases at J, with 11 bases in the middle. CDR3 length: 11 amino acids. CDR3 DNA sequence: TGTGCCAGTAAACAGGGATACATTCAGTACTTC. Encoded protein: CASKQGYIQYF.

The rearrangement links TRBV20-1 to TRBJ2-3; 10 bases fit TRBD2. Per germline, CDR1 DFQATT and CDR2 SNEGSKA (reference sequence). Trimming removed 5 bases from V and 6 bases from J; junction bases left unmatched: 8. The CDR3 totals 14 residues. For the CDR3, the DNA is TGCAGTGCTCCGGCTTTTAGCGGGAGGGATACGCAGTATTTT. Amino acids: CSAPAFSGRDTQYF.

V usage is TRBV6-6 and J usage is TRBJ2-3, with TRBD1 matching 7 bases. J was trimmed by 6 bases and V by 6 bases; bases with no gene match: 6. This CDR3 has 13 residues. Germline lookup yields CDR1 MNHNY and CDR2 SVGAGI (reference sequence). The DNA for the CDR3 is TGTGCCAGCAGCGGACAGGCATGGGATACGCAGTATTTT. This encodes CASSGQAWDTQYF.

This clonotype was seen a few times. The genes are TRBV15 and TRBJ2-3; the D gene is possibly TRBD1 (5 bases). Trimming took 4 bases from V and 6 from J, leaving 20 bases between them. CDR3 length: 16 amino acids. The germline gives CDR1 LNHNV, CDR2 YYDKDF (reference sequence). This chain's CDR3 is CATSNIRGQTADTQYF. CDR3 bases: TGTGCCACCAGCAACATACGAGGACAAACCGCCGATACGCAGTATTTT.

The chain joins TRBV25-1 to TRBJ2-7, with TRBD2 matching over 7 bases. The CDR3 runs 12 residues. V trimming: 10 bases; J trimming: 2 bases; junction bases outside the gene matches: 5. CDR1 is MGHDK, CDR2 SYGVNS, per germline. CDR3 DNA sequence: TGTGCCACTTCGGGAGGCCCCTACGAGCAGTACTTC. Residues: CATSGGPYEQYF.

This clonotype was seen repeatedly, ten times or more. This chain links TRBV29-1 with TRBJ2-5; D unclear. CDR1 is SQVTM, CDR2 ANQGSEA, per germline. Trimming cost V 3 bases and J 1 base, with 15 bases left between them. The CDR3 length is 15 residues. The CDR3 here is CSVEVLGLGQETQYF. The CDR3 nucleotides are TGCAGCGTTGAGGTTTTAGGCTTAGGCCAAGAGACCCAGTACTTC.

This chain connects TRBV29-1 to TRBJ2-3, with unresolved D. Trimming took 4 bases from V and 2 from J, leaving 10 bases between them. Germline V gene lookup returns CDR1 SQVTM and CDR2 ANQGSEA. This CDR3 is built from 13 residues. The CDR3 loop is CSVVTRFTDTQYF. In DNA form, the CDR3 reads TGCAGCGTTGTTACGCGTTTCACAGATACGCAGTATTTT.

The rearrangement links TRBV5-5 to TRBJ2-7; D uncertain. Germline V gives CDR1 SGHKS, CDR2 YYEKEE (reference sequence). This CDR3 has 13 amino acids. Trimming took off 2 bases at V and 0 bases at J, with 6 bases between the two ends. CDR3 in amino acids: CASSFHGSYEQYF. CDR3 nucleotides: TGTGCCAGCAGCTTCCACGGCTCCTACGAGCAGTACTTC.

This rearrangement joins TRBV12-3 or TRBV12-4 to TRBJ2-3; D is unresolved. Trimming shortened V by 8 bases and J by 1 base, and 7 bases separated the two germline ends. The CDR3 is 12 amino acids. DNA for the CDR3: TGTGCCAGCCTAGGACGCACAGATACGCAGTATTTT. Its translation: CASLGRTDTQYF.

The genes are TRBV12-1 and TRBJ1-2; TRBD1 reflects the table's D call only, with no check against the DNA. TRBV12-1 is flagged as a pseudogene. There are 12 residues in the CDR3. This chain's CDR3 is CASSPARHGYTF. The CDR3 bases are TGTGCCAGCAGCCCCGCGCGCCATGGCTACACCTTC.

This chain links TRBV10-3 with TRBJ2-7; D perhaps matches TRBD2 (5 bases). CDR3 size: 13 residues. Between the trimmed V and J ends, which lost 10 bases and 0 bases, there was a span of 13 bases. Germline values: CDR1 ENHRY, CDR2 SYGVKD. The CDR3 reads CATYGSASYEQYF. The CDR3 nucleotides read TGTGCCACTTACGGTAGCGCCTCCTACGAGCAGTACTTC.

The chain links TRBV18 to TRBJ2-7, with a tentative D call TRBD1 (5 bases). Germline loops: CDR1 KGHSH, CDR2 LQKENI. CDR3 size: 15 residues. Trimming took off 0 bases at V and 5 bases at J, with 14 bases between the two ends. In DNA, the CDR3 is TGTGCCAGCTCACCACCGGAGACAGTGCTCAACGAGCAGTACTTC. Translated, it gives CASSPPETVLNEQYF. The variable domain in full, completed from reference TRBV18 and TRBJ2-7, reads NAGVMQNPRHLVRRRGQEARLRCSPMKGHSHVYWYRQLPEEGLKFMVYLQKENIIDESGMPKERFSAEFPKEGPSILRIQQVVRGDSAAYFCASSPPETVLNEQYFGPGTRLTVT.

Ten or more counts support this clonotype. CDR3 bases: TGTGCCAGCAGTGAAGCGAGCGGCAGCCTGTACGAGCAGTACTTC. It translates to CASSEASGSLYEQYF. The rearrangement uses TRBV6-1 and TRBJ2-7; tentative D call: TRBD2 (5 bases). V lost 0 bases and J 4 bases, leaving 13 bases between the germline ends. The CDR3 has 15 amino acids. Germline V gives CDR1 MNHNS, CDR2 SASEGT.

This clonotype was seen a few times. The chain combines TRBV12-3 or TRBV12-4 with TRBJ2-3; D possibly corresponds to TRBD1 (6 bases). The CDR3 consists of 16 residues. The V end lost 3 bases, the J end lost 3 bases, and 16 bases lay between the germline ends. As DNA, the CDR3 is TGTGCCAGCAGTTTTTATGTACAGGGCGGGACAGATACGCAGTATTTT. It yields the protein CASSFYVQGGTDTQYF.